This T cell receptor beta chain was sequenced in a study of early T cells in non-severe SARS-CoV-2 infection. The CDR3 has 16 residues. V lost 2 bases, J lost 2 bases, and 6 bases stayed unmatched. The germline V gene encodes CDR1 MNHNS and CDR2 SASEGT. TCRdb independently ran MiXCR on the 5' RACE reads; one entry per CDR3 protein. Of about 61,000 distinct CDR3 sequences listed, less than 14% are singletons. This chain connects TRBV6-1 to TRBJ2-3; 8 bases are shared with TRBD2. This TCR was recovered from an adult who was a healthcare worker with PCR-confirmed SARS-CoV-2 infection or an uninfected control (not recorded which). Sequenced: whole blood. For the CDR3, the DNA is TGTGCCAGCAGTGAAAGGGTAGCGGGGATCACAGATACGCAGTATTTT. Translation: CASSERVAGITDTQYF.